These 27 T cell receptor beta chains were all obtained from the same sample, sequenced in a study of CD8 T cells in ankylosing spondylitis. Notes on the study in general: A TCR beta motif of seven or eight highly homologous variants appeared characteristic of ankylosing spondylitis blood.

These receptors are not linked to any known antigen. TCRdb redid the calling of the 5' RACE reads with MiXCR, one entry per CDR3 protein. The data hold about 540,000 distinct CDR3 sequences, with roughly an eighth observed a single time. The material sequenced was blood, either unsorted or a sorted T cell fraction (not recorded which). These receptors were taken from a male donor with ankylosing spondylitis.

This clonotype has more than one count but fewer than ten. The chain uses TRBV20-1 and TRBJ1-1; no reliable D call. V shed 0 bases and J shed 4 bases, with 9 bases lying between them. This CDR3 has 13 amino acids. Germline V gene sequence: CDR1 DFQATT, CDR2 SNEGSKA (reference sequence). The CDR3 is CSARDPRGTEAFF. DNA of the CDR3: TGCAGTGCTAGAGATCCCAGAGGCACTGAAGCTTTCTTT.

A remark on this clonotype: It may be a read error: a sequence one base away is much more abundant. The rearrangement links TRBV4-1 to TRBJ2-7; maybe TRBD1 (5 bases). The ends were cut back, 8 bases at V and 3 bases at J, with 23 bases in the middle. The V gene's germline CDR1 is MGHRA and CDR2 YSYEKL. The length of the CDR3 is 16 residues. The CDR3 is CASGPTALGFVYEQYF. As DNA, the CDR3 is TGCGCCAGCGGCCCGACAGCTTTGGGTTTCGTCTACGAGCAGTACTTC.

The chain uses TRBV27 and TRBJ2-1; the match to TRBD2 covers 11 bases. The CDR3 runs 16 residues. The V segment lost 7 bases and the J segment 4 bases; nucleotides outside the gene matches: 9. The germline V gene encodes CDR1 MNHEY and CDR2 SMNVEV (reference sequence). CDR3 sequence: CASTHNGLAGYNEQFF. The CDR3, as DNA: TGTGCCAGCACCCACAATGGACTAGCGGGTTACAATGAGCAGTTCTTC.

In its sample, this clonotype was seen a few times. The chain combines TRBV5-1 with TRBJ2-1; a possible D gene is TRBD2 (5 bases). Per the germline V gene, CDR1 is SGHRS and CDR2 is YFSETQ. The CDR3 length is 16 residues. Trimming left V 0 bases short and J 1 base short, with 11 bases between. CDR3 loop: CASSLVRGRSYNEQFF. Here the CDR3 DNA reads TGCGCCAGCAGCTTGGTTCGCGGGCGGTCCTACAATGAGCAGTTCTTC.

The chain is built from TRBV13 and TRBJ1-1; tentatively, D is TRBD1 (6 bases). Germline assignment: CDR1 PRHDT and CDR2 FYEKMQ (reference sequence). The CDR3 sequence is 16 residues long. With 5 bases removed from V and 4 bases from J, the gap between germline ends came to 20 bases. CDR3 sequence: CASSIRFGGQGTEAFF. In DNA, the CDR3 is TGTGCCAGCAGCATACGTTTTGGGGGGCAGGGCACTGAAGCTTTCTTT.

This clonotype was seen more than once but under ten times. This rearrangement joins TRBV6-2 or TRBV6-3 to TRBJ1-5, with D maybe TRBD1 (6 bases). Trimming stripped 2 bases from V and 7 bases from J, with 15 bases between. The CDR3 length is 15 residues. Germline values: CDR1 MNHEY, CDR2 SVGEGT. CDR3 sequence (DNA): TGTGCCAGCAGTTACCCCGGACAGCTAAGGCAGCCCCAGCATTTT. Translation gives CASSYPGQLRQPQHF.

There are many counts of this clonotype. V gene TRBV6-1 combines with J gene TRBJ1-5; tentatively, D is TRBD1 (6 bases). CDR1 and CDR2 from the germline V gene are MNHNS and SASEGT. There are 18 residues in the CDR3. V was clipped by 4 bases and J by 2 bases, with 21 bases between them. In DNA, the CDR3 is TGTGCCAGCAGTGTTGTTAGAGGGGGGCTGAAGGGCAATCAGCCCCAGCATTTT. This encodes CASSVVRGGLKGNQPQHF.

This clonotype was counted only a few times. One end of the junction fails to match germline, which may point to a read error. The chain recombines TRBV5-1 with TRBJ2-6, with TRBD1 as a possible D gene (5 bases). The CDR3 length is 17 residues. Germline V gene lookup returns CDR1 SGHRS and CDR2 YFSETQ. DNA of the CDR3: TGCGCCAGCAGTCCCTTGGTACAGACCTCTGGGGCCAACGTCCTGATTTTC. This translates into CASSPLVQTSGANVLIF.

This clonotype has a handful of counts. No conserved phenylalanine or tryptophan is present at the end of the CDR3, so a read error is the likely explanation. The chain is built from TRBV4-1 and TRBJ1-6, with D possibly TRBD1 on 5 matching bases. Germline CDR1 reads MGHRA; CDR2 reads YSYEKL. The germline V and J ends were trimmed by 4 bases and 5 bases, with 9 bases remaining between them. The CDR3 totals 14 residues. The CDR3 spells CASSRGHNNSPLHL. The CDR3 DNA reads TGCGCCAGCAGCCGCGGACACAATAATTCACCCCTCCACCTT.

This clonotype came up many times. V and J are TRBV11-2 and TRBJ1-5; D call uncertain. Germline V gene sequence: CDR1 SGHAT, CDR2 FQNNGV. This CDR3 region has 13 residues. V was trimmed by 0 bases and J by 6 bases, leaving 6 bases between them. The CDR3 nucleotides read TGTGCCAGCAGCTTAGATCGACCTCAGCCCCAGCATTTT. Amino acids: CASSLDRPQPQHF.

The rearrangement uses TRBV6-1 and TRBJ2-2; D possibly uses TRBD1 or TRBD2 (5 bases each). V was cut by 6 bases and J by 1 base, with 18 bases left in between. Germline V gene lookup returns CDR1 MNHNS and CDR2 SASEGT. This CDR3 region has 17 residues. CDR3 residues: CASRWLGTIKNTGELFF. The CDR3 DNA reads as TGTGCCAGCAGATGGTTGGGGACGATAAAGAACACCGGGGAGCTGTTTTTT.

The chain employs TRBV12-5 and TRBJ2-5; D is perhaps TRBD1 (6 bases). V lost 5 bases, J lost 1 base, and 11 bases lay in between. This CDR3 is built from 14 residues. The germline V gene has CDR1 LGHNT and CDR2 FRNRAP. In nucleotides, the CDR3 is TGTGCTAGTGGTGCGGACAGCGTCCAAGAGACCCAGTACTTC. This translates into CASGADSVQETQYF.

This clonotype was seen more than once but under ten times. V is TRBV20-1 and J is TRBJ2-2; 9 nucleotides align to TRBD2. Germline V gives CDR1 DFQATT, CDR2 SNEGSKA (reference sequence). The CDR3 length is 17 residues. The junction had 9 bases not matched to a gene; V was cut back by 2 bases and J by 2 bases. For the CDR3, the DNA is TGCAGTGCTAGACTGCCCAGCGGGAGGTTTAACACCGGGGAGCTGTTTTTT. Amino acids: CSARLPSGRFNTGELFF.

This chain connects TRBV9 to TRBJ2-3; D ambiguous. Germline lookup yields CDR1 SGDLS and CDR2 YYNGEE. The CDR3 has 15 residues. Trimming removed 4 bases at V and 0 bases at J, with 12 bases between. The DNA of the CDR3 is TGTGCCAGCAGCACAGCTCTGGCCAGCACAGATACGCAGTATTTT. Protein: CASSTALASTDTQYF. Variable domain in full (rest from reference TRBV9 and TRBJ2-3): DSGVTQTPKHLITATGQRVTLRCSPRSGDLSVYWYQQSLDQGLQFLIQYYNGEERAKGNILERFSAQQFPDLHSELNLSSLELGDSALYFCASSTALASTDTQYFGPGTRLTVL.

This clonotype was detected a few times. The rearrangement links TRBV5-1 to TRBJ1-3; D is uncertain. This CDR3 contains 15 residues. Germline V CDR1 and CDR2: SGHRS, YFSETQ. V lost 0 bases and J lost 10, with 17 bases in between. The CDR3 DNA follows: TGCGCCAGCAGCTTGGGAACTTCCCCCACCAGGACCATATATTTT. Amino acids: CASSLGTSPTRTIYF.

The chain links TRBV14 to TRBJ1-2, with D possibly matching TRBD1 (5 bases). CDR1 SGHDN and CDR2 FVKESK come from the germline V gene. V lost 4 bases to trimming and J lost 6 bases, with 15 bases between them. The CDR3 extends over 14 amino acids. CDR3 bases: TGTGCCAGCAGCCCGGGCCCGGGGCCTCATGGCTACACCTTC. Protein product: CASSPGPGPHGYTF. The whole variable domain, remainder taken from reference TRBV14 and TRBJ1-2, is EAGVTQFPSHSVIEKGQTVTLRCDPISGHDNLYWYRRVMGKEIKFLLHFVKESKQDESGMPNNRFLAERTGGTYSTLKVQPAELEDSGVYFCASSPGPGPHGYTFGSGTRLTVV.

This clonotype was recorded a few times. CDR3 protein: CASSLDQREVGKNIQYF. CDR3 nucleotides: TGTGCCAGCAGCTTAGATCAACGGGAGGTTGGCAAAAACATTCAGTACTTC. V and J are TRBV11-2 and TRBJ2-4; 7 nucleotides align to TRBD2. There are 17 residues in the CDR3. Per germline, CDR1 SGHAT and CDR2 FQNNGV. V shed 0 bases, J shed 3 bases, and the junction held 8 bases outside the gene matches.

The chain joins TRBV20-1 to TRBJ1-5; perhaps TRBD1 as D (5 bases). This CDR3 has 12 residues. Germline V gene data show CDR1 as DFQATT and CDR2 as SNEGSKA (reference sequence). The CDR3, as DNA: TGCAGCGCCGGGCAGGGAAGTCAGCCCCAGCATTTT. This sequence encodes CSAGQGSQPQHF.

In this sample, this clonotype turned up many times. This chain uses TRBV29-1 with TRBJ2-4; TRBD1 matches at 9 bases. Germline CDR1 and CDR2: SQVTM and ANQGSEA. The CDR3 loop spans 15 amino acids. After removal of 0 bases from V and 2 bases from J, the junction contained 2 bases not matched to a gene. CDR3 residues: CSVEEGQGSKNIQYF. CDR3 DNA: TGCAGCGTTGAAGAGGGACAGGGTTCCAAAAACATTCAGTACTTC.

The chain carries TRBV20-1 and TRBJ2-1; D uncertain. Germline lookup yields CDR1 DFQATT and CDR2 SNEGSKA (reference sequence). With 4 bases removed from V and 7 bases from J, the gap between germline ends came to 5 bases. CDR3 length: 10 amino acids. The CDR3 here is CSAIWNEQFF. CDR3 in DNA: TGCAGTGCTATTTGGAATGAGCAGTTCTTC.

This clonotype was seen many times. This chain connects TRBV5-1 to TRBJ2-1; 10 nucleotides agree with TRBD2. After removal of 2 bases from V and 2 bases from J, the junction contained 1 base not matched to a gene. The CDR3 spans 15 residues. Germline values: CDR1 SGHRS, CDR2 YFSETQ. The DNA of the CDR3 is TGCGCCAGCAGCTTTAGCGGGAGGACCTACAATGAGCAGTTCTTC. Amino acids: CASSFSGRTYNEQFF. The entire variable domain, with the rest obtained from reference TRBV5-1 and TRBJ2-1, is as follows: KAGVTQTPRYLIKTRGQQVTLSCSPISGHRSVSWYQQTPGQGLQFLFEYFSETQRNKGNFPGRFSGRQFSNSRSEMNVSTLELGDSALYLCASSFSGRTYNEQFFGPGTRLTVL.

The chain is built from TRBV19 and TRBJ1-1; no definite D call. Trimming left V 3 bases short and J 0 bases short, with 8 bases between. The CDR3 is made up of 14 amino acids. The germline V gene has CDR1 LNHDA and CDR2 SQIVND (reference sequence). For the CDR3, the DNA is TGTGCCAGTAGTATCCCCCCAATGAACACTGAAGCTTTCTTT. It codes for CASSIPPMNTEAFF.

The genes are TRBV30 and TRBJ2-7; no firm D call. The CDR3 consists of 11 residues. Per germline, CDR1 GTSNPN and CDR2 SVGIG (reference sequence). Trimming cost V 0 bases and J 4 bases, with 4 bases left between them. The CDR3 DNA is TGTGCCTGGAGTGTAAGTTACGAGCAGTACTTC. Residues: CAWSVSYEQYF.

V is TRBV12-3 or TRBV12-4 and J is TRBJ2-1; 11 bases fit TRBD1. The V segment lost 6 bases and the J segment 5 bases; nucleotides outside the gene matches: 15. The CDR3 sequence is 18 residues long. Written as DNA, the CDR3 is TGTGCCAGCAGCCTAACCATTCACGGGACAGGGGGAAACAATGAGCAGTTCTTC. Its protein product is CASSLTIHGTGGNNEQFF.

J is TRBJ2-7 and V is TRBV6-1; 11 nucleotides match TRBD2. CDR1 and CDR2 from the germline V gene are MNHNS and SASEGT. J lost 4 bases, V lost 10 bases, and 9 bases had no gene match. This CDR3 has 14 residues. Here the CDR3 reads CATPVGLAGYEQYV. The CDR3, as DNA: TGTGCCACCCCCGTCGGACTAGCGGGTTACGAGCAGTACGTC.

V usage is TRBV30 and J usage is TRBJ1-5; D is ambiguous. Trimming shortened V by 1 base and J by 2 bases, and 12 bases separated the two germline ends. The CDR3 is 15 amino acids. CDR1 GTSNPN and CDR2 SVGIG come from the germline V gene (reference sequence). The CDR3 loop is CAWSALTRGNQPQHF. CDR3 in DNA: TGTGCCTGGAGTGCCCTTACGAGAGGCAATCAGCCCCAGCATTTT.

There are a few counts of this clonotype. The V call is TRBV18, the J call TRBJ1-3, with D possibly matching TRBD1 (6 bases). This CDR3 comprises 20 residues. V was trimmed by 6 bases and J by 0 bases, leaving 27 bases between them. Germline CDR1 and CDR2: KGHSH and LQKENI. The CDR3 DNA is TGTGCCAGCTCCTTCGACGGACAGCAGATTTATATGTACTCTGGAAACACCATATATTTT. Amino acid sequence: CASSFDGQQIYMYSGNTIYF. Complete variable domain (other parts from reference TRBV18 and TRBJ1-3): NAGVMQNPRHLVRRRGQEARLRCSPMKGHSHVYWYRQLPEEGLKFMVYLQKENIIDESGMPKERFSAEFPKEGPSILRIQQVVRGDSAAYFCASSFDGQQIYMYSGNTIYFGEGSWLTVV.